Below are 29 T cell receptor beta chains sequenced from a single sample in a study of blood T cell repertoires in COVID-19. TCRdb's copy holds only in-frame clones and misses some; the assay was immunoSEQ multiplex PCR. Altogether about 85,000 clones are present, 88% being singletons, with the ten largest covering roughly 4.8%. The sample consisted of peripheral blood. Receptors originate from an elderly woman with acute or convalescent COVID-19.

The V and J genes are TRBV2 and TRBJ1-2, with D maybe TRBD1 (5 bases). V dropped 3 bases and J dropped 4 bases, with 6 bases sitting between them. The CDR3 contains 12 residues. The V gene's germline CDR1 is SNHLY and CDR2 FYNNEI. The CDR3 nucleotides read TGTGCCAGCAGTGAGGGACTCTATGGCTACACCTTC. Translating it yields CASSEGLYGYTF.

This sequence joins TRBV19 and TRBJ2-1; 9 nucleotides align to TRBD2. The CDR3 extends over 16 amino acids. J lost 5 bases, V lost 4 bases, and 9 bases had no gene match. Germline CDR1 is LNHDA and CDR2 is SQIVND (reference sequence). The CDR3 here is CASSTLAGLGNNEQFF. For the CDR3, the DNA is TGTGCCAGTAGTACTCTAGCGGGACTAGGGAACAATGAGCAGTTCTTC.

For this clone: Its ends do not fully match the called genes, so a read error is possible. In the same sample, other DNA sequences code for this CDR3. The chain carries TRBV7-7 and TRBJ2-1; 11 bases fit TRBD2. The CDR3 is made up of 15 amino acids. Germline CDR1 and CDR2: SSHAT and FNYEAQ (reference sequence). This CDR3 reads CASSPGLAGYNEQFF. CDR3 nucleotide sequence: TGTGCTAGCAGCCCAGGACTAGCGGGCTACAATGAGCAGTTCTTC.

This rearrangement joins TRBV27 to TRBJ1-1; weak D call: TRBD1 (6 bases). The CDR3 length is 17 residues. Germline V CDR1 and CDR2: MNHEY, SMNVEV (reference sequence). V lost 3 bases and J lost 3, with 20 bases in between. CDR3 residues: CASSLGRGLGVDTEAFF. The CDR3 nucleotides are TGTGCCAGCAGTTTGGGGCGGGGGCTCGGGGTGGACACTGAAGCTTTCTTT.

V is TRBV5-6 and J is TRBJ2-5; 10 bases line up with TRBD1. The CDR3 spans 14 residues. J gave up 5 bases and V 4 bases, and 5 bases lay outside the gene matches. Germline V gene data show CDR1 as SGHDT and CDR2 as YYEEEE. CDR3 sequence (DNA): TGTGCCAGCAGCGTAGACAGGGGGCGCGAGACCCAGTACTTC. Amino acids: CASSVDRGRETQYF. The full variable domain, completed using reference TRBV5-6 and TRBJ2-5, is DAGVTQSPTHLIKTRGQQVTLRCSPKSGHDTVSWYQQALGQGPQFIFQYYEEEERQRGNFPDRFSGHQFPNYSSELNVNALLLGDSALYLCASSVDRGRETQYFGPGTRLLVL.

This chain connects TRBV15 to TRBJ2-7; D is unclear. Germline CDR1 reads LNHNV; CDR2 reads YYDKDF (reference sequence). The CDR3 is 15 residues long. Trimming took 0 bases from V and 0 from J, leaving 9 bases between them. CDR3 amino acids: CATSRDPRSSYEQYF. The CDR3 DNA follows: TGTGCCACCAGCAGAGATCCCAGAAGCTCCTACGAGCAGTACTTC. Supplemented by reference TRBV15 and TRBJ2-7, the full variable domain reads DAMVIQNPRYQVTQFGKPVTLSCSQTLNHNVMYWYQQKSSQAPKLLFHYYDKDFNNEADTPDNFQSRRPNTSFCFLDIRSPGLGDTAMYLCATSRDPRSSYEQYFGPGTRLTVT.

V is TRBV6-5 and J is TRBJ2-7, with TRBD1 as a possible D gene (6 bases). Trimming removed 0 bases at V and 6 bases at J, with 6 bases between. Germline loops: CDR1 MNHEY, CDR2 SVGAGI. This CDR3 comprises 12 residues. The CDR3 DNA reads as TGTGCCAGCAGTTACTCGACAGGCGAGCAGTACTTC. Amino acids: CASSYSTGEQYF.

The table lists this clone with a count of one. The chain carries TRBV5-4 and TRBJ1-2, with 7 bases fitting TRBD1. Trimming at V came to 3 bases and at J to 1 base, leaving 12 bases not matched to a gene. This CDR3 comprises 17 residues. The germline V gene has CDR1 SGHNT and CDR2 YYREEE (reference sequence). The CDR3 sequence is CASSSGVRTGYNYGYTF. The CDR3 nucleotides are TGTGCCAGCAGCTCTGGGGTACGGACAGGCTATAACTATGGCTACACCTTC.

The CDR3: CASRKGQGGTDTQYF. Written as DNA, the CDR3 is TGTGCCAGCAGAAAGGGACAGGGAGGAACAGATACGCAGTATTTT. The chain combines TRBV7-2 with TRBJ2-3; 9 nucleotides match TRBD1. The CDR3 spans 15 residues. Germline CDR1 and CDR2: SGHTA and FQGNSA. J was trimmed by 3 bases and V by 6 bases; bases with no gene match: 7.

The chain uses TRBV7-3 and TRBJ2-1; 8 nucleotides agree with TRBD2. Per the germline V gene, CDR1 is SGHTA and CDR2 is FQGTGA. There are 17 residues in the CDR3. The V segment lost 1 base and the J segment 2 bases; nucleotides outside the gene matches: 7. As DNA, the CDR3 is TGTGCCAGCAGCTTAATGGTATTAGCGGGGACCTACAATGAGCAGTTCTTC. This translates into CASSLMVLAGTYNEQFF.

V gene TRBV7-2 combines with J gene TRBJ2-7; 8 nucleotides line up with TRBD2. Germline CDR1 reads SGHTA; CDR2 reads FQGNSA. V shed 3 bases, J shed 6 bases, and the junction held 19 bases outside the gene matches. The CDR3 extends over 18 amino acids. CDR3 DNA sequence: TGTGCCAGCAGCTTGGTACGGGGGGGGTTCTCTGATCTATTCGAGCAGTACTTC. It is translated as CASSLVRGGFSDLFEQYF.

The chain recombines TRBV4-2 with TRBJ2-1, with 11 bases lining up with TRBD2. Germline V gene sequence: CDR1 LGHNA, CDR2 YNFKEQ. CDR3 length: 16 residues. Trimming removed 1 base from V and 5 bases from J; junction bases left unmatched: 4. CDR3 in DNA: TGTGCCAGCAGCCAAGTGGGGACTAGCGGCAACAATGAGCAGTTCTTC. Protein: CASSQVGTSGNNEQFF.

V is TRBV19 and J is TRBJ2-3, with 10 bases lining up with TRBD2. Trimming at V came to 3 bases and at J to 4 bases, leaving 7 bases not matched to a gene. This CDR3 is built from 16 residues. Germline-derived CDR1 and CDR2 are LNHDA and SQIVND (reference sequence). The CDR3 DNA reads TGTGCCAGTAGTATTCGGAGCGGGGGGGCATCAGATACGCAGTATTTT. It translates to CASSIRSGGASDTQYF.

The rearrangement uses TRBV7-8 and TRBJ2-5; the match to TRBD2 covers 10 bases. The CDR3 has 18 amino acids. V gave up 1 base and J gave up 5 bases; unmatched junction bases: 13. Looked up from germline, CDR1 is SGHVS and CDR2 is FQNEAQ. CDR3 region: CASSLGVSSGSLRETQYF. As DNA, the CDR3 is TGTGCCAGCAGCTTAGGGGTCTCTAGCGGGAGTTTAAGGGAGACCCAGTACTTC.

The chain has TRBV9 and TRBJ2-7, with D tentatively TRBD1 (6 bases). V lost 1 base, J lost 7 bases, and 18 bases lay in between. Germline-derived CDR1 and CDR2 are SGDLS and YYNGEE. There are 15 residues in the CDR3. The CDR3 is CASSVNWDTLKEQYF. In nucleotides, the CDR3 is TGTGCCAGCAGCGTAAATTGGGACACCCTTAAAGAGCAGTACTTC. The entire variable domain, with the rest obtained from reference TRBV9 and TRBJ2-7, is as follows: DSGVTQTPKHLITATGQRVTLRCSPRSGDLSVYWYQQSLDQGLQFLIQYYNGEERAKGNILERFSAQQFPDLHSELNLSSLELGDSALYFCASSVNWDTLKEQYFGPGTRLTVT.

The V and J genes are TRBV9 and TRBJ2-7; D might be TRBD2 (5 bases). V was trimmed by 7 bases and J by 7 bases, leaving 15 bases between them. The CDR3 length is 12 residues. Germline V CDR1 and CDR2: SGDLS, YYNGEE. In nucleotides, the CDR3 is TGTGCCAGCGGACGATCTCGGGGAGAGCAGTACTTC. It specifies CASGRSRGEQYF.

The V gene is TRBV7-3, the J gene TRBJ2-7; D is perhaps TRBD2 (6 bases). Germline V gene sequence: CDR1 SGHTA, CDR2 FQGTGA. This CDR3 is 17 amino acids long. V was cut by 5 bases and J by 7 bases, with 27 bases left in between. DNA for the CDR3: TGTGCCAGCAGCGCGGGGTTCAGCTTCGAGACCTTAGGGGAGCAGTACTTC. It specifies CASSAGFSFETLGEQYF.

This sequence joins TRBV25-1 and TRBJ2-3; D is possibly TRBD2 (5 bases). The CDR3 is made up of 16 amino acids. The V gene's germline CDR1 is MGHDK and CDR2 SYGVNS. The V and J ends lost 4 bases and 1 base respectively, with 15 bases between them. The chain's CDR3 is CASSAGFPGGTDTQYF. The CDR3 coding sequence is TGTGCCAGCAGTGCGGGATTCCCTGGGGGCACAGATACGCAGTATTTT.

V gene TRBV29-1 combines with J gene TRBJ2-1; 11 bases line up with TRBD1. This CDR3 region has 16 residues. Germline lookup yields CDR1 SQVTM and CDR2 ANQGSEA. V gave up 7 bases and J gave up 10 bases; unmatched junction bases: 18. The CDR3 reads CSAQLRGQGVTREQFF. In DNA, the CDR3 is TGCAGCGCTCAACTCAGGGGACAGGGGGTTACTCGGGAGCAGTTCTTC.

This clone occurred once. This chain uses TRBV3-1 (or the pseudogene TRBV3-2) with TRBJ1-2; a possible D gene is TRBD1 (6 bases). V lost 4 bases and J lost 2, with 17 bases in between. Per germline, CDR1 LGHDT and CDR2 YNNKEL (reference sequence). The CDR3 totals 16 residues. CDR3 nucleotide sequence: TGTGCCAGCAGCCCTCAGGGGACACCTGGCAACTATGGCTACACCTTC. Amino acids: CASSPQGTPGNYGYTF.

This sequence joins TRBV7-2 and TRBJ2-1, with a tentative D call TRBD2 (6 bases). V was shortened by 3 bases and J by 9 bases, with 18 bases between the two germline ends. Per germline, CDR1 SGHTA and CDR2 FQGNSA. The CDR3 covers 15 residues. As DNA, the CDR3 is TGTGCCAGCAGCTTGCGGGGACCTCCATTAAGTGAGCAGTTCTTC. Translation gives CASSLRGPPLSEQFF.

The chain joins TRBV7-2 to TRBJ1-4; D is uncertain. Trimming stripped 0 bases from V and 7 bases from J, with 9 bases between. CDR1 and CDR2 (germline): SGHTA, FQGNSA. The CDR3 contains 14 residues. The CDR3 region has the DNA TGTGCCAGCAGCTTAGCGCCCGGAGCTGAAAAACTGTTTTTT. Protein: CASSLAPGAEKLFF. Filled out from reference TRBV7-2 and TRBJ1-4, the complete variable domain reads GAGVSQSPSNKVTEKGKDVELRCDPISGHTALYWYRQSLGQGLEFLIYFQGNSAPDKSGLPSDRFSAERTGGSVSTLTIQRTQQEDSAVYLCASSLAPGAEKLFFGSGTQLSVL.

The CDR3 loop reads CASSEDRGYEQYF. The CDR3 DNA sequence: TGCGCCAGCAGCGAGGACAGGGGCTACGAGCAGTACTTC. The chain carries TRBV4-3 and TRBJ2-7, with 9 bases that match TRBD1. The CDR3 has 13 residues. With V trimmed by 5 bases and J by 3 bases, 2 bases remained unmatched. Germline values: CDR1 LGHNA, CDR2 YSLEER.

The chain employs TRBV3-1 (or the pseudogene TRBV3-2) and TRBJ1-1, with 9 bases fitting TRBD1. V lost 5 bases, J lost 5 bases, and 9 bases stayed unmatched. The CDR3 loop spans 15 amino acids. Germline V CDR1 and CDR2: LGHDT, YNNKEL (reference sequence). The CDR3 loop is CASSYRGRAGTEAFF. CDR3 coding DNA: TGTGCCAGCAGCTACAGGGGGCGGGCGGGAACTGAAGCTTTCTTT.

This clone has only a few counts. The chain recombines TRBV2 with TRBJ1-2, with D possibly matching TRBD1 (6 bases). CDR1 is SNHLY and CDR2 is FYNNEI in the germline V gene. There are 14 residues in the CDR3. V lost 7 bases to trimming and J lost 6 bases, with 18 bases between them. CDR3: CASTKSQGRDGYTF. CDR3 bases: TGTGCCAGCACCAAATCCCAGGGGAGAGATGGCTACACCTTC.

This chain uses TRBV9 with TRBJ2-1; 8 bases line up with TRBD1. Losses at the gene ends were 4 bases for V and 0 bases for J; bases not matched to a gene: 3. The CDR3 runs to 15 residues. Per the germline V gene, CDR1 is SGDLS and CDR2 is YYNGEE. The CDR3 here is CASSTGQGSYNEQFF. The DNA for the CDR3 is TGTGCCAGCAGCACAGGACAGGGCTCCTACAATGAGCAGTTCTTC.

This chain links TRBV5-4 with TRBJ2-7, with 9 bases matching TRBD2. CDR1 is SGHNT and CDR2 is YYREEE in the germline V gene (reference sequence). V gave up 4 bases and J gave up 2 bases; unmatched junction bases: 7. CDR3 size: 15 residues. This chain's CDR3 is CASSKAGGRAYEQYF. CDR3 coding DNA: TGTGCCAGCAGCAAAGCGGGAGGTCGGGCCTACGAGCAGTACTTC.

The J gene is TRBJ1-1, the V gene TRBV20-1; D unclear. The CDR3 is 10 residues long. Germline values: CDR1 DFQATT, CDR2 SNEGSKA (reference sequence). The germline V and J ends were trimmed by 3 bases and 6 bases, with 5 bases remaining between them. The CDR3 nucleotides read TGCAGTGCTAGGACTTCTGAAGCTTTCTTT. It is translated as CSARTSEAFF.

The gene calls are TRBV4-1 and TRBJ2-1, with D possibly being TRBD1 (5 bases). The CDR3 contains 15 residues. The germline V gene has CDR1 MGHRA and CDR2 YSYEKL. The V and J ends lost 3 bases and 7 bases respectively, with 16 bases between them. The CDR3 sequence: CASSQGRGPINEQFF. CDR3 DNA: TGCGCCAGCAGCCAGGGAAGGGGTCCCATTAATGAGCAGTTCTTC.